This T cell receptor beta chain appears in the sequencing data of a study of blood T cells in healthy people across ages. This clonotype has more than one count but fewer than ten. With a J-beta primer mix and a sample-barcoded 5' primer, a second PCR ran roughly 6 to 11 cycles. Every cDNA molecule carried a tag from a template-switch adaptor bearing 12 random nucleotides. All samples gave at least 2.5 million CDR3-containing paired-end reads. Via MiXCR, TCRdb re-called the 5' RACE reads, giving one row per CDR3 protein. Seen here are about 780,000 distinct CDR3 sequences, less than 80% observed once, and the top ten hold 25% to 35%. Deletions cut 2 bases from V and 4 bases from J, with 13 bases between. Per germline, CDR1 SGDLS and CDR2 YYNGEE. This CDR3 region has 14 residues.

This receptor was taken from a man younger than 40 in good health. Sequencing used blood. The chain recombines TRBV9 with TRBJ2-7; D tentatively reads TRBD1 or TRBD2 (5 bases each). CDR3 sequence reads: CASSVGGTGYEQYF. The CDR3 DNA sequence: TGTGCCAGCAGCGTGGGTGGGACCGGTTACGAGCAGTACTTC.